The rows below give T cell receptor beta chains drawn from one sample of a study of vaccination effects on CD4 cells after COVID-19. No antigen has been identified for these receptors. Data came from immunoSEQ multiplex PCR; TCRdb stores just in-frame clones and leaves some out. In the table there are tens of thousands of clones, around 72% of which are singletons. This sample comprised CD4+ T cells from PBMCs cultured with HCoV-OC43 spike peptides, obtained before COVID-19 vaccination. The origin of the receptors is a human donor who received a COVID-19 vaccine. The CDR3 runs from the conserved cysteine through the conserved F or W. D genes are given only for firm matches. Expanded clones are given a class, and other clones once, few, many or no size at all.

J: TRBJ2-1
size: -
D: -
V: TRBV5-1
DNA: TGCGCCAGCAGCACCCGGGACCAACAGTTCTTC
CDR3: CASSTRDQQFF

J: TRBJ2-1
size: -
D: TRBD2
V: TRBV4-3
DNA: TGCGCCAGCAGCCAAGAGGGCGGGGGCAATGAGCAGTTCTTC
CDR3: CASSQEGGGNEQFF

J: TRBJ2-3
size: -
D: -
V: TRBV14
DNA: TGTGCCAGCAGCCAACGCCGAGGTGAAGATACGCAGTATTTT
CDR3: CASSQRRGEDTQYF

J: TRBJ2-3
size: -
D: -
V: TRBV3-1/TRBV3-2
DNA: TGTGCCAGCAGCCAGGGGGATACGCAGTATTTT
CDR3: CASSQGDTQYF

J: TRBJ2-2
size: -
D: TRBD2
V: TRBV19
DNA: TGTGCCAGTAGTTCCCCTAGCGGGGGGGCTGTCGGGGAGCTGTTTTTT
CDR3: CASSSPSGGAVGELFF

J: TRBJ1-1
size: -
D: -
V: TRBV29-1
DNA: TGCAGCGTTGTACCGAACACTGAAGCTTTCTTT
CDR3: CSVVPNTEAFF

J: TRBJ2-3
size: -
D: TRBD2
V: TRBV7-3
DNA: TGTGCCAGCAGCTTCGGGACGACCGCGGGGGGAGATACGCAGTATTTT
CDR3: CASSFGTTAGGDTQYF

J: TRBJ1-4
size: -
D: -
V: TRBV5-1
DNA: TGCGCCAGCAGCCTGGACCTTGAAAAACTGTTTTTT
CDR3: CASSLDLEKLFF

J: TRBJ2-2
size: few
D: -
V: TRBV14
DNA: TGTGCCAGCAGCCAAGATACAATATTTGTCACGGGACACCGGGAGCTGTTTTTT
CDR3: CASSQDTIFVTGHRELFF

J: TRBJ2-2
size: -
D: TRBD1
V: TRBV19
DNA: TGTGCCAGTACTCCCCCAAACGACAGGGGGGACACCGGGGAGCTGTTTTTT
CDR3: CASTPPNDRGDTGELFF

J: TRBJ2-3
size: -
D: TRBD1
V: TRBV5-1
DNA: TGCGCCAGCAGCTCTATACAGGGGACAGATACGCAGTATTTT
CDR3: CASSSIQGTDTQYF

J: TRBJ1-1
size: -
D: -
V: TRBV5-8
DNA: TGTGCCAGCAGCCCCTCCTTATCGTTGAACACTGAAGCTTTCTTT
CDR3: CASSPSLSLNTEAFF

J: TRBJ2-5
size: -
D: TRBD2
V: TRBV4-2
DNA: TGTGCCAGCAGCCAACAAAGGCGGGGGGGCCCGAAGACCCAGTACTTC
CDR3: CASSQQRRGGPKTQYF

J: TRBJ2-5
size: -
D: -
V: TRBV18
DNA: TGTGCCAGCTCTCCCGAAGAGACCCAGTACTTC
CDR3: CASSPEETQYF

J: TRBJ1-1
size: -
D: -
V: TRBV6-5
DNA: TGTGCCAGCAGGAACACTGAAGCTTTCTTT
CDR3: CASRNTEAFF

J: TRBJ2-1
size: few
D: -
V: TRBV2
DNA: TGTGCCAGCAGGAGGAGCTCCTACAATGAGCAGTTCTTC
CDR3: CASRRSSYNEQFF

J: TRBJ2-1
size: -
D: TRBD2
V: TRBV5-1
DNA: TGCGCCAGCAGCACGCTTCCCGGGACTAGTTTGAATGAGCAGTTCTTC
CDR3: CASSTLPGTSLNEQFF

J: TRBJ2-3
size: -
D: TRBD1
V: TRBV5-1
DNA: TGCGCCAGCAAAGCCGGGACAGGGCTATCCACAGATACGCAGTATTTT
CDR3: CASKAGTGLSTDTQYF

J: TRBJ2-1
size: -
D: -
V: TRBV19
DNA: TGTGCCAGTAGTATTGATACGGGGCGTTCCTACAATGAGCAGTTCTTC
CDR3: CASSIDTGRSYNEQFF

J: TRBJ2-6
size: -
D: -
V: TRBV18
DNA: TGTGCCAGCTCACCCAACAGGGCCGGGGCCAACGTCCTGACTTTC
CDR3: CASSPNRAGANVLTF

J: TRBJ1-2
size: -
D: TRBD1
V: TRBV29-1
DNA: TGCAGCGTGGTAGGACAGGGTAACTATGGCTACACCTTC
CDR3: CSVVGQGNYGYTF

J: TRBJ2-4
size: -
D: -
V: TRBV5-1
DNA: TGCGCCAGCAGCCAGGACCGTCTACGAGGCAAAAACATTCAGTACTTC
CDR3: CASSQDRLRGKNIQYF

J: TRBJ2-6
size: -
D: -
V: TRBV6-5
DNA: TGTGCCAGCAGTTATGAGGGTTCTGGGGCCAACGTCCTGACTTTC
CDR3: CASSYEGSGANVLTF

J: TRBJ2-1
size: -
D: TRBD2
V: TRBV7-2
DNA: TGTGCCAGCGGCCCCGGGACTAGCTTTGGGGTGTGGTTCTTC
CDR3: CASGPGTSFGVWFF

J: TRBJ1-2
size: few
D: -
V: TRBV18
DNA: TGTGCCAGCTCACCACCTCGTCAGGGGATCATCTATGGCTACACCTTC
CDR3: CASSPPRQGIIYGYTF

J: TRBJ2-3
size: -
D: TRBD1
V: TRBV7-9
DNA: TGTGCCAGCAGCTTATTAAGGGGGCGCTTGGTCACAGATACGCAGTATTTT
CDR3: CASSLLRGRLVTDTQYF

J: TRBJ2-1
size: -
D: -
V: TRBV24-1
DNA: TGTGCCACCAGTGATTTCGGGGGTTCCTACAATGAGCAGTTCTTC
CDR3: CATSDFGGSYNEQFF

J: TRBJ1-5
size: -
D: -
V: TRBV6-6
DNA: TGTGCCAGCAGTCAGGGGAGCAATCAGCCCCAGCATTTT
CDR3: CASSQGSNQPQHF

J: TRBJ1-2
size: -
D: -
V: TRBV6-6
DNA: TGTGCCAGCAGTTACTCCGGAGGGGGTCGCTATGGCTACACCTTC
CDR3: CASSYSGGGRYGYTF

J: TRBJ2-1
size: -
D: TRBD2
V: TRBV2
DNA: TGTGCCAGCAGTGTAAGGGTTGAGCGGGGGGTCGGGAATGAGCAGTTCTTC
CDR3: CASSVRVERGVGNEQFF

J: TRBJ2-3
size: -
D: -
V: TRBV18
DNA: TGTGCCAGCTCACCACCGGGGCTAGCTGGCACAGATACGCAGTATTTT
CDR3: CASSPPGLAGTDTQYF

J: TRBJ1-2
size: -
D: -
V: TRBV19
DNA: TGTGCCAGTAGTATCAAACCGTCCTATGGCTACACCTTC
CDR3: CASSIKPSYGYTF

J: TRBJ2-1
size: -
D: TRBD2
V: TRBV9
DNA: TGTGCCAGCAGCGTAGGAACGGGGGGGCTTGAGCAGTTCTTC
CDR3: CASSVGTGGLEQFF

J: TRBJ2-3
size: -
D: -
V: TRBV29-1
DNA: TGCAGCGTTGAAGGTCGTACATACACAGATACGCAGTATTTT
CDR3: CSVEGRTYTDTQYF

J: TRBJ2-1
size: few
D: TRBD1
V: TRBV30
DNA: TGTGCCTGCTCCCTTGGGACAGGGTCTTACAATGAGCAGTTCTTC
CDR3: CACSLGTGSYNEQFF

J: TRBJ2-3
size: once
D: TRBD1
V: TRBV10-3
DNA: TGTGCCGTGTCGGGACAGGGAAACACAGATACGCAGTATTTT
CDR3: CAVSGQGNTDTQYF

J: TRBJ1-1
size: -
D: -
V: TRBV3-1/TRBV3-2
DNA: TGTGCCAGCAGCCGATTACAGGGTGGATGGACTGAAGCTTTCTTT
CDR3: CASSRLQGGWTEAFF

J: TRBJ1-6
size: -
D: -
V: TRBV24-1
DNA: TGTGCCACCCGGACATCTGATAATTCACCCCTCCACTTT
CDR3: CATRTSDNSPLHF

J: TRBJ2-2
size: few
D: -
V: TRBV29-1
DNA: TGCAGCGTGAGGACTGAGGCGAACACCGGGGAGCTGTTTTTT
CDR3: CSVRTEANTGELFF

J: TRBJ1-1
size: few
D: -
V: TRBV3-1/TRBV3-2
DNA: TGTGCCAGCAGCCAATCTTACGGGACATTTGGTGAAGCTTTCTTT
CDR3: CASSQSYGTFGEAFF

J: TRBJ1-4
size: few
D: -
V: TRBV20-1
DNA: TGCAGTGCTAGTTTTGCGGGAGCTGAAAAACTGTTTTTT
CDR3: CSASFAGAEKLFF

J: TRBJ1-5
size: -
D: -
V: TRBV19
DNA: TGTGCCAGTAGTCCGTCCCCGGGACAATATAGCAATCAGCCCCAGCATTTT
CDR3: CASSPSPGQYSNQPQHF

J: TRBJ2-1
size: -
D: -
V: TRBV6-6
DNA: TGTGCCAGCAGTTACGGGCAGGGCCTATTGTATGAGCAGTTCTTC
CDR3: CASSYGQGLLYEQFF

J: TRBJ2-1
size: -
D: -
V: TRBV4-1
DNA: TGCGCCAGCAGCCAGAAAACCGGGACTTTCGCAGTCAATGAGCAGTTCTTC
CDR3: CASSQKTGTFAVNEQFF

J: TRBJ1-5
size: once
D: TRBD1
V: TRBV2
DNA: TGTGCCAGCAGTGTATTCGGGACAGCTAGCAATCAGCCCCAGCATTTT
CDR3: CASSVFGTASNQPQHF

J: TRBJ1-2
size: few
D: -
V: TRBV3-1/TRBV3-2
DNA: TGTGCCAGCAGCCAAGATGAAGAAATCGATGGCTACACCTTC
CDR3: CASSQDEEIDGYTF

J: TRBJ1-2
size: -
D: TRBD1
V: TRBV19
DNA: TGTGCCAGTTACCCCGGACAGGGAGACTATGGCTACACCTTC
CDR3: CASYPGQGDYGYTF

J: TRBJ2-2
size: -
D: TRBD2
V: TRBV5-1
DNA: TGCGCCAGCAGCTCGAGCGGGGGCACGAACACCGGGGAGCTGTTTTTT
CDR3: CASSSSGGTNTGELFF

J: TRBJ1-3
size: -
D: -
V: TRBV6-5
DNA: TGTGCCAGCAGAGGTTATAGTATCTCAGGAAACACCATATATTTT
CDR3: CASRGYSISGNTIYF

J: TRBJ2-6
size: -
D: -
V: TRBV6-6
DNA: TGTGCCAGCAGTTCGAACCGAATTGGGGCCAACGTCCTGACTTTC
CDR3: CASSSNRIGANVLTF

J: TRBJ1-1
size: -
D: -
V: TRBV10-3
DNA: TGTGCCATCAGTACATTGGGGTCAGGCATGAACACTGAAGCTTTCTTT
CDR3: CAISTLGSGMNTEAFF

J: TRBJ1-6
size: -
D: -
V: TRBV3-1/TRBV3-2
DNA: TGTGCCAGCAAGGGCAGGGGAAGCTCCTATAATTCACCCCTCCACTTT
CDR3: CASKGRGSSYNSPLHF

J: TRBJ1-6
size: -
D: -
V: TRBV10-3
DNA: TGTGCCATCAGTGAGTTTCAGGTACATTCACCCCTCCACTTT
CDR3: CAISEFQVHSPLHF

J: TRBJ2-1
size: once
D: -
V: TRBV7-2
DNA: TGTGCCAGCAGCTCACAGTCTTTGGGCTCCTACAATGAGCAGTTCTTC
CDR3: CASSSQSLGSYNEQFF